The 9 T cell receptor beta chains given below trace back to one sample, sequenced in a study of blood T cells in healthy people across ages (dated by TCRdb to about 2015). The method was 5' RACE. The data were produced on an Illumina HiSeq 2500. The second PCR ran for roughly 7 to 12 cycles and used a J-beta primer mix along with a sample-barcoded 5' primer. TCRdb reran the public reads through fastp at Q25 and MiXCR, keeping productive beta chains. Each CDR3 protein appears once, grouped with its most common genes and DNA. The sample records about 1.5 million distinct CDR3 sequences, about 45% of which are singletons. The ten largest clones capture 4% of the sample. The sequencing sample was made of blood. These TCRs come from a woman aged 18-29 years in good health.

The CDR3 region has the DNA TGTGCCAGCAGCCAGCTTAAACTAGAGGTGGGGCTCAATGAGCAGTACTTC. Amino acids: CASSQLKLEVGLNEQYF. The chain couples TRBV4-2 to TRBJ2-5; D may correspond to TRBD1 or TRBD2 (5 bases each). This CDR3 comprises 17 residues. With 3 bases removed from V and 11 bases from J, the gap between germline ends came to 28 bases. Germline V gene sequence: CDR1 LGHNA, CDR2 YNFKEQ.

J is TRBJ1-2 and V is TRBV6-2 or TRBV6-3; tentative D call: TRBD1 (5 bases). Trimming shortened V by 5 bases and J by 2 bases, and 18 bases separated the two germline ends. This CDR3 comprises 16 residues. Germline assignment: CDR1 MNHEY and CDR2 SVGEGT. The CDR3 DNA reads as TGTGCCAGCAGTAGCTGGAGGGGCCGGCAGAACTATGGCTACACCTTC. Its protein product is CASSSWRGRQNYGYTF.

This clonotype was seen a single time. V is TRBV7-9 and J is TRBJ2-1; 7 nucleotides align to TRBD1. With the DNA end fitting TRBJ2-7 better, the J assignment may be wrong. CDR1 is SEHNR, CDR2 FQNEAQ, per germline (reference sequence). CDR3 length equals 16 residues. CDR3 loop: CASSNRDRPTYNEQYF. DNA for the CDR3: TGTGCCAGCAGCAACCGGGACAGACCAACCTACAATGAGCAGTACTTC.

This clonotype was observed a handful of times. The V gene is TRBV4-3, the J gene TRBJ1-2; perhaps TRBD1 as D (5 bases). Trimming removed 0 bases at V and 4 bases at J, with 9 bases between. This CDR3 contains 14 residues. CDR1 and CDR2 (germline): LGHNA, YSLEER. The CDR3 bases are TGCGCCAGCAGCCAAGATTCAGGGTTCTATGGCTACACCTTC. Translating gives CASSQDSGFYGYTF.

This chain joins TRBV4-1 and TRBJ1-5; no clear D. The J call is in doubt because the DNA end fits TRBJ2-3 better. The CDR3 has 13 amino acids. In germline, CDR1 is MGHRA, CDR2 YSYEKL. CDR3 in DNA: TGCGCCAGCAGCCAGAGGAGCGATCAGCCCCAGTATTTT. It specifies CASSQRSDQPQYF.

V and J are TRBV20-1 and TRBJ2-1, with D unclear. The CDR3 runs 15 residues. V was trimmed by 0 bases and J by 6 bases, leaving 15 bases between them. The V gene's germline CDR1 is DFQATT and CDR2 SNEGSKA (reference sequence). The CDR3 sequence: CSARDPTGPGNEQFF. The CDR3 DNA reads TGCAGTGCTAGAGACCCCACCGGACCTGGCAATGAGCAGTTCTTC.

This chain links TRBV7-2 with TRBJ2-3, with D perhaps being TRBD1 or TRBD2 (5 bases each). The germline V gene has CDR1 SGHTA and CDR2 FQGNSA. This CDR3 has 15 residues. The V gene lost 1 base and the J gene lost 4 bases, with 12 bases spanning the gap. Written as DNA, the CDR3 is TGTGCCAGCAGCTTAGGTGACGAGGGGCCAGATACGCAGTATTTT. Its protein product is CASSLGDEGPDTQYF. The full variable domain, with the rest looked up from reference TRBV7-2 and TRBJ2-3, is GAGVSQSPSNKVTEKGKDVELRCDPISGHTALYWYRQSLGQGLEFLIYFQGNSAPDKSGLPSDRFSAERTGGSVSTLTIQRTQQEDSAVYLCASSLGDEGPDTQYFGPGTRLTVL.

V is TRBV29-1 and J is TRBJ2-5; D perhaps matches TRBD2 (6 bases). Trimming took off 7 bases at V and 2 bases at J, with 14 bases between the two ends. This CDR3 comprises 13 residues. Germline V gene lookup returns CDR1 SQVTM and CDR2 ANQGSEA. CDR3 sequence: CSAAGSGQETQYF. The CDR3 bases are TGCAGCGCGGCGGGGTCGGGACAAGAGACCCAGTACTTC.

This clonotype was counted only a few times. The rearrangement links TRBV29-1 to TRBJ1-4; tentative D call: TRBD1 (5 bases). CDR3 size: 13 residues. Deletions cut 4 bases from V and 3 bases from J, with 9 bases between. Germline V CDR1 and CDR2: SQVTM, ANQGSEA. The CDR3 is CSVAGRANEKLFF. The CDR3, as DNA: TGCAGCGTTGCGGGACGTGCTAATGAAAAACTGTTTTTT.